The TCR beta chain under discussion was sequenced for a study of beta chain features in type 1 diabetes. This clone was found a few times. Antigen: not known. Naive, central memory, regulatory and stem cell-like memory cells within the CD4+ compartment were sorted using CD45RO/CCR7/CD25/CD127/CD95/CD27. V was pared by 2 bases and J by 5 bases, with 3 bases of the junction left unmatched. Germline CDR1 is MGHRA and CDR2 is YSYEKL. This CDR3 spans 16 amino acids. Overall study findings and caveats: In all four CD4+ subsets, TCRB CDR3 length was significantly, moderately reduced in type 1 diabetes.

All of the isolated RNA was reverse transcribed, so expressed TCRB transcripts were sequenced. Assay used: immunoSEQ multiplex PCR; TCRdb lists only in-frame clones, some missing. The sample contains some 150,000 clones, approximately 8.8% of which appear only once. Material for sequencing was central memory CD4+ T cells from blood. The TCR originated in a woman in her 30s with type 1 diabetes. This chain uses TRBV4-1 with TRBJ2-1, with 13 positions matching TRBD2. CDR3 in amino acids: CASSQPTSGRNNEQFF. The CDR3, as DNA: TGCGCCAGCAGCCAACCGACTAGCGGGAGGAACAATGAGCAGTTCTTC.